The 13 T cell receptor beta chains reported below all come from one sample, sequenced in a study of T cells in Graves' hyperthyroidism and ophthalmopathy. Amplification targeted TCR beta CDR3 regions from RNA transcripts. During a first-round RT-PCR of the TCR CDR3, the HTBI primer set was used. TCRdb redid the calling of the multiplex PCR reads with MiXCR, one entry per CDR3 protein. This table holds about 380,000 distinct CDR3 sequences, less than 20% found once. The source material was blood. The receptors shown here come from a man between 18 and 35 years old with Graves' ophthalmopathy.

As regards this clonotype: A much larger clone is a single base away; this may be a read error. J is TRBJ1-5 and V is TRBV2; TRBD1 aligns across 12 bases. J was trimmed by 6 bases and V by 3 bases; bases with no gene match: 6. In germline, CDR1 is SNHLY, CDR2 FYNNEI. The CDR3 runs to 16 residues. CDR3 sequence reads: CASSDAGTGGSQPQHF. Here the CDR3 DNA reads TGTGCCAGCAGTGATGCAGGGACAGGGGGCTCTCAGCCCCAGCATTTT.

This clonotype was counted many times. The rearrangement links TRBV12-3 or TRBV12-4 to TRBJ2-3; D gene unclear. V was pared by 6 bases and J by 6 bases, with 7 bases between. This CDR3 contains 11 residues. This chain's CDR3 is CASRYTDTQYF. The DNA for the CDR3 is TGTGCCAGCAGGTACACGGATACGCAGTATTTT.

The chain is built from TRBV19 and TRBJ2-2; 9 bases fit TRBD1. V shed 6 bases and J 5 bases; nucleotides not matched to a gene: 7. Germline loops: CDR1 LNHDA, CDR2 SQIVND (reference sequence). The CDR3 totals 15 residues. In nucleotides, the CDR3 is TGTGCCAGTAGCCAACAGGGGGCAGGGACCGGGGAGCTGTTTTTT. Its protein is CASSQQGAGTGELFF.

This clonotype was seen a few times. The chain links TRBV24-1 to TRBJ1-1; D gene ambiguous. This CDR3 region has 13 residues. Germline CDR1 reads KGHDR; CDR2 reads SFDVKD. The V end lost 7 bases, the J end lost 4 bases, and 12 bases lay between the germline ends. CDR3 sequence (DNA): TGTGCCACCAGACCTCACAGCAGCACTGAAGCTTTCTTT. Encoded protein: CATRPHSSTEAFF.

This clonotype was detected many times. This chain uses TRBV27 with TRBJ1-2; D is uncertain. Trimming left V 0 bases short and J 0 bases short, with 8 bases between. The germline gives CDR1 MNHEY, CDR2 SMNVEV (reference sequence). This CDR3 comprises 15 residues. Written as DNA, the CDR3 is TGTGCCAGCAGTTTATCGGGGTTGCCTAACTATGGCTACACCTTC. Translating gives CASSLSGLPNYGYTF.

The V call is TRBV15, the J call TRBJ2-3; perhaps TRBD1 as D (5 bases). Trimming removed 6 bases at V and 7 bases at J, with 17 bases between. Germline loops: CDR1 LNHNV, CDR2 YYDKDF (reference sequence). There are 14 residues in the CDR3. CDR3 sequence reads: CATSLTAQRHTQYF. DNA of the CDR3: TGTGCCACCAGTTTGACAGCCCAGAGGCATACGCAGTATTTT.

The chain couples TRBV29-1 to TRBJ2-7; D perhaps matches TRBD1 (6 bases). The CDR3 length is 13 residues. Between the trimmed V and J ends, which lost 7 bases and 1 base, there was a span of 14 bases. Germline V gene sequence: CDR1 SQVTM, CDR2 ANQGSEA. CDR3 nucleotide sequence: TGCAGCGCCGCCGGGACACCTTCCTACGAGCAGTACTTC. Protein sequence: CSAAGTPSYEQYF.

V usage is TRBV18 and J usage is TRBJ2-1; weak D call: TRBD1 (6 bases). Germline V CDR1 and CDR2: KGHSH, LQKENI. This CDR3 comprises 17 residues. The V end lost 3 bases, the J end lost 1 base, and 16 bases lay between the germline ends. For the CDR3, the DNA is TGTGCCAGCTCACCGACTGGACAGAGAGTATCCTACAATGAGCAGTTCTTC. It is translated as CASSPTGQRVSYNEQFF. The full variable domain, with the rest looked up from reference TRBV18 and TRBJ2-1, is NAGVMQNPRHLVRRRGQEARLRCSPMKGHSHVYWYRQLPEEGLKFMVYLQKENIIDESGMPKERFSAEFPKEGPSILRIQQVVRGDSAAYFCASSPTGQRVSYNEQFFGPGTRLTVL.

This clonotype showed up many times. V gene TRBV7-2 combines with J gene TRBJ2-3, with TRBD2 identical over 7 bases. Germline trimming cut 3 bases from V and 4 bases from J; bases unmatched to any gene: 4. CDR3 length equals 14 residues. Germline V CDR1 and CDR2: SGHTA, FQGNSA. The CDR3 loop is CASSFWGGSDTQYF. The CDR3 DNA reads TGTGCCAGCAGCTTTTGGGGAGGGTCAGATACGCAGTATTTT.

There are many counts of this clonotype. The rearrangement joins TRBV12-3 or TRBV12-4 to TRBJ1-4; D unresolved. This CDR3 has 12 amino acids. V dropped 3 bases and J dropped 8 bases, with 7 bases sitting between them. The CDR3 protein is CASSFGREKLFF. CDR3 sequence (DNA): TGTGCCAGCAGTTTTGGACGGGAAAAACTGTTTTTT.

This clonotype came up many times. The chain combines TRBV19 with TRBJ1-5; D remains unclear. V lost 5 bases and J lost 3, with 11 bases in between. Germline-derived CDR1 and CDR2 are LNHDA and SQIVND (reference sequence). The CDR3 sequence is 14 residues long. DNA of the CDR3: TGTGCCAGTAGTTTAGGACCGCCCAATCAGCCCCAGCATTTT. Translation gives CASSLGPPNQPQHF. Full variable domain (rest looked up from reference TRBV19 and TRBJ1-5): DGGITQSPKYLFRKEGQNVTLSCEQNLNHDAMYWYRQDPGQGLRLIYYSQIVNDFQKGDIAEGYSVSREKKESFPLTVTSAQKNPTAFYLCASSLGPPNQPQHFGDGTRLSIL.

This clonotype was counted at least ten times. This sequence joins TRBV28 and TRBJ2-7; 8 positions agree with TRBD1. J gave up 6 bases and V 7 bases, and 8 bases lay outside the gene matches. CDR3 length: 13 amino acids. Germline V gene data show CDR1 as MDHEN and CDR2 as SYDVKM. CDR3 in amino acids: CASKQGAVGEQYF. CDR3 DNA sequence: TGTGCCAGCAAGCAGGGGGCGGTAGGCGAGCAGTACTTC.

This chain joins TRBV9 and TRBJ2-7, with D perhaps being TRBD1 or TRBD2 (7 bases each). The germline V and J ends were trimmed by 4 bases and 6 bases, with 20 bases remaining between them. Germline loops: CDR1 SGDLS, CDR2 YYNGEE. The CDR3 extends over 15 amino acids. The CDR3 coding sequence is TGTGCCAGCAGCCCAGGGGAGGGGGCTGTTTTCGAGCAGTACTTC. Its protein is CASSPGEGAVFEQYF.